Below, 26 T cell receptor beta chains from the same sample are listed, as sequenced in a study of blood T cell repertoires in COVID-19. Data came from immunoSEQ multiplex PCR; TCRdb stores just in-frame clones and leaves some out. The sample lists 210,000 or so clones, about 86% seen once, with around 1.6% in the top ten. Sequenced sample: peripheral blood. These TCRs come from a man between 18 and 35 years old with active or convalescent COVID-19.

CDR3 region: CASSERQDTEAFF. As DNA, the CDR3 is TGTGCCAGCAGTGAACGTCAGGACACTGAAGCTTTCTTT. The V call is TRBV2, the J call TRBJ1-1; D not resolved. Trimming cost V 2 bases and J 3 bases, with 7 bases left between them. Germline-derived CDR1 and CDR2 are SNHLY and FYNNEI. The CDR3 has 13 amino acids.

This rearrangement joins TRBV19 to TRBJ2-5; D possibly corresponds to TRBD1 (5 bases). Deletions cut 4 bases from V and 2 bases from J, with 11 bases between. Germline V gene lookup returns CDR1 LNHDA and CDR2 SQIVND (reference sequence). CDR3 length equals 14 residues. CDR3 coding DNA: TGTGCCAGTAGTACAAACAGGATGCAAGAGACCCAGTACTTC. Its translation is CASSTNRMQETQYF.

This chain joins TRBV6-2 or TRBV6-3 and TRBJ1-5, with 12 positions matching TRBD1. Germline V gene lookup returns CDR1 MNHEY and CDR2 SVGEGT. J lost 3 bases, V lost 1 base, and 7 bases had no gene match. There are 18 residues in the CDR3. CDR3 protein: CASSYFRDRGLNNQPQHF. For the CDR3, the DNA is TGTGCCAGCAGTTACTTCCGGGACAGGGGGCTTAACAATCAGCCCCAGCATTTT.

The J gene is TRBJ1-1, the V gene TRBV3-1 (or the pseudogene TRBV3-2), with D possibly being TRBD1 (5 bases). Germline lookup yields CDR1 LGHDT and CDR2 YNNKEL (reference sequence). The CDR3 consists of 11 residues. Trimming stripped 2 bases from V and 7 bases from J, with 5 bases between. CDR3 bases: TGTGCCAGCAGCCAACAGGGTGAAGCTTTCTTT. It is translated as CASSQQGEAFF.

This chain connects TRBV3-1 (or the pseudogene TRBV3-2) to TRBJ2-1; TRBD1 might be the D (6 bases). Germline V lookup: CDR1 LGHDT, CDR2 YNNKEL (reference sequence). This CDR3 comprises 16 residues. The V end lost 4 bases, the J end lost 8 bases, and 21 bases lay between the germline ends. The CDR3 loop reads CASSRSIPGEKYEQFF. CDR3 sequence (DNA): TGTGCCAGCAGCCGCTCGATACCAGGGGAAAAGTATGAGCAGTTCTTC.

Written as DNA, the CDR3 is TGTGCCAGCAGCTTCGGGTTTGCCGGGACAGCTTACAATGAGCAGTTCTTC. It translates to CASSFGFAGTAYNEQFF. This rearrangement joins TRBV7-6 to TRBJ2-1, with 7 positions matching TRBD1. Germline lookup yields CDR1 SGHVS and CDR2 FNYEAQ. The J segment lost 4 bases and the V segment lost 3 bases, leaving 12 bases of the junction unmatched. This CDR3 region has 17 residues.

This clone was seen a handful of times. This sequence joins TRBV24-1 and TRBJ1-1; the match to TRBD1 covers 7 bases. The CDR3 contains 15 residues. J was trimmed by 1 base and V by 6 bases; bases with no gene match: 7. Germline V gene sequence: CDR1 KGHDR, CDR2 SFDVKD. The CDR3: CATSRGGEANTEAFF. In DNA, the CDR3 is TGTGCCACCAGTAGAGGGGGCGAGGCGAACACTGAAGCTTTCTTT.

The chain employs TRBV4-2 and TRBJ2-1, with 12 positions matching TRBD2. Germline CDR1 and CDR2: LGHNA and YNFKEQ. The CDR3 covers 18 residues. V trimming: 0 bases; J trimming: 2 bases; junction bases outside the gene matches: 5. For the CDR3, the DNA is TGTGCCAGCAGCCAAGACACTAGCGGGAGGCCTCCCTACAATGAGCAGTTCTTC. This codes for CASSQDTSGRPPYNEQFF.

V usage is TRBV4-3 and J usage is TRBJ2-6; perhaps TRBD2 as D (6 bases). The CDR3 has 15 residues. V lost 5 bases to trimming and J lost 4 bases, with 12 bases between them. CDR1 is LGHNA, CDR2 YSLEER, per germline. Here the CDR3 reads CASSSPGRGANVLTF. The CDR3 DNA sequence: TGCGCCAGCAGCAGCCCGGGGAGGGGGGCCAACGTCCTGACTTTC.

The V gene is TRBV5-1, the J gene TRBJ1-5; TRBD1 might be the D (5 bases). This CDR3 is built from 13 residues. Germline values: CDR1 SGHRS, CDR2 YFSETQ. V gave up 3 bases and J gave up 6 bases, with 10 bases separating them. This CDR3 is CASSWGEGQPQHF. CDR3 coding DNA: TGCGCCAGCAGCTGGGGGGAAGGTCAGCCCCAGCATTTT.

This clone was found once. The genes are TRBV6-5 and TRBJ1-2; D is perhaps TRBD1 (6 bases). The ends were cut back, 0 bases at V and 5 bases at J, with 10 bases in the middle. CDR1 and CDR2 (germline): MNHEY, SVGAGI. This CDR3 has 14 residues. The CDR3 reads CASSYSGGPYGYTF. DNA of the CDR3: TGTGCCAGCAGTTACTCGGGGGGGCCTTATGGCTACACCTTC.

J is TRBJ2-1 and V is TRBV6-2 or TRBV6-3, with D unclear. Trimming took off 5 bases at V and 5 bases at J, with 4 bases between the two ends. The germline V gene has CDR1 MNHEY and CDR2 SVGEGT. CDR3 length equals 11 residues. CDR3 amino acids: CASSLDNEQFF. The CDR3 nucleotides are TGTGCCAGCAGTCTCGACAATGAGCAGTTCTTC.

The V call is TRBV4-3, the J call TRBJ2-7; D possibly corresponds to TRBD2 (5 bases). CDR1 is LGHNA, CDR2 YSLEER, per germline. CDR3 length: 13 amino acids. V lost 4 bases and J lost 2, with 9 bases in between. As DNA, the CDR3 is TGCGCCAGCAGCCGCGGGCCCACCTACGAGCAGTACTTC. Its translation: CASSRGPTYEQYF.

The J gene is TRBJ1-2, the V gene TRBV24-1, with D tentatively TRBD1 (5 bases). Trimming pared 9 bases from V and 4 bases from J, leaving 20 bases between. Germline V CDR1 and CDR2: KGHDR, SFDVKD. The CDR3 has 15 amino acids. As DNA, the CDR3 is TGTGCCACCTTCGGGGTGAATAACGGGGGCTATGGCTACACCTTC. Translation gives CATFGVNNGGYGYTF.

The chain joins TRBV19 to TRBJ2-1; D possibly corresponds to TRBD1 (6 bases). The CDR3 consists of 14 residues. V was pared by 5 bases and J by 3 bases, with 11 bases between. CDR1 and CDR2 (germline): LNHDA, SQIVND (reference sequence). CDR3: CASSAGTLYNEQFF. In DNA, the CDR3 is TGTGCCAGTAGTGCCGGGACACTCTACAATGAGCAGTTCTTC.

About this clone: A read error may produce the germline difference seen at one junction end. The genes are TRBV7-7 and TRBJ2-3; D gene uncertain. This CDR3 is 15 amino acids long. Germline V gives CDR1 SSHAT, CDR2 FNYEAQ (reference sequence). For the CDR3, the DNA is TGTGCTAGCAGCTTACTAACCCCTACCACAGATACGCAGTATTTT. This codes for CASSLLTPTTDTQYF.

The genes are TRBV28 and TRBJ1-4, with a weak D call TRBD1 (6 bases). This CDR3 contains 15 residues. V was shortened by 2 bases and J by 7 bases, with 14 bases between the two germline ends. Germline V lookup: CDR1 MDHEN, CDR2 SYDVKM. The CDR3 nucleotides are TGTGCCAGCAGTTTACTCACAGGGAGCGGTGAAAAACTGTTTTTT. Its protein product is CASSLLTGSGEKLFF.

This chain uses TRBV14 with TRBJ1-1; tentatively, D is TRBD1 (6 bases). This CDR3 region has 14 residues. Germline loops: CDR1 SGHDN, CDR2 FVKESK. Trimming removed 1 base at V and 2 bases at J, with 8 bases between. CDR3 amino acids: CASSQGRGNTEAFF. In nucleotides, the CDR3 is TGTGCCAGCAGCCAAGGCAGGGGCAACACTGAAGCTTTCTTT.

This clone was counted a single time. The rearrangement uses TRBV5-1 and TRBJ2-5; 10 bases agree with TRBD1. J gave up 4 bases and V 0 bases, and 0 bases lay outside the gene matches. Germline CDR1 and CDR2: SGHRS and YFSETQ. CDR3 length equals 14 residues. The DNA of the CDR3 is TGCGCCAGCAGCTTGGGGACAGGGGGAGAGACCCAGTACTTC. It is translated as CASSLGTGGETQYF. Full variable domain (outside the CDR3, taken from reference TRBV5-1 and TRBJ2-5): KAGVTQTPRYLIKTRGQQVTLSCSPISGHRSVSWYQQTPGQGLQFLFEYFSETQRNKGNFPGRFSGRQFSNSRSEMNVSTLELGDSALYLCASSLGTGGETQYFGPGTRLLVL.

This rearrangement joins TRBV4-3 to TRBJ1-2, with 8 bases lining up with TRBD1. The CDR3 totals 15 residues. The germline V gene encodes CDR1 LGHNA and CDR2 YSLEER. Trimming at V came to 1 base and at J to 4 bases, leaving 5 bases not matched to a gene. DNA of the CDR3: TGCGCCAGCAGCCAAGCCCACCAGGGGGCCTATGGCTACACCTTC. Amino acids: CASSQAHQGAYGYTF.

This clone was seen a handful of times. V is TRBV7-2 and J is TRBJ2-1; 8 nucleotides align to TRBD2. The V and J ends lost 5 bases and 3 bases, in that order; junction bases with no gene match: 6. The CDR3 covers 15 residues. Looked up from germline, CDR1 is SGHTA and CDR2 is FQGNSA. In nucleotides, the CDR3 is TGTGCCAGCAGCCCCTTAGCGGGATACTACAATGAGCAGTTCTTC. It yields the protein CASSPLAGYYNEQFF.

V and J are TRBV7-2 and TRBJ1-5, with TRBD1 identical over 8 bases. CDR1 and CDR2 (germline): SGHTA, FQGNSA. This CDR3 is 19 amino acids long. Losses at the gene ends were 3 bases for V and 6 bases for J; bases not matched to a gene: 19. CDR3 amino acids: CASSFIGGPGQVLGQPQHF. In DNA, the CDR3 is TGTGCCAGCAGCTTTATTGGCGGTCCGGGACAGGTTCTCGGTCAGCCCCAGCATTTT.

This sequence joins TRBV19 and TRBJ1-5; D not certain. Germline V gene sequence: CDR1 LNHDA, CDR2 SQIVND (reference sequence). Trimming took 3 bases from V and 2 from J, leaving 8 bases between them. The CDR3 extends over 14 amino acids. In DNA form, the CDR3 reads TGTGCCAGTAGTATTTCGGGTGGCAATCAGCCCCAGCATTTT. It is translated as CASSISGGNQPQHF.

This clone was found once. The chain uses TRBV29-1 and TRBJ2-1, with 11 bases fitting TRBD2. Germline CDR1 reads SQVTM; CDR2 reads ANQGSEA. The CDR3 runs 12 residues. The V gene end was trimmed by 7 bases and the J gene end by 15 bases; junction bases not matched to a gene: 11. The chain's CDR3 is CSADGSGREWFF. The CDR3, as DNA: TGCAGCGCTGACGGTAGCGGGAGGGAGTGGTTCTTC.

This clone was detected only once. V and J are TRBV27 and TRBJ2-7; 8 nucleotides align to TRBD2. There are 15 residues in the CDR3. Trimming took 0 bases from V and 2 from J; bases not matched to a gene: 3. In germline, CDR1 is MNHEY, CDR2 SMNVEV (reference sequence). CDR3 sequence reads: CASSLSPGLAYEQYF. The CDR3 coding sequence is TGTGCCAGCAGTTTATCGCCGGGACTAGCCTACGAGCAGTACTTC.

This chain uses TRBV7-8 with TRBJ2-5; 9 bases align to TRBD2. Germline CDR1 reads SGHVS; CDR2 reads FQNEAQ. With 5 bases clipped from V and 5 bases from J, the junction kept 12 bases outside the gene matches. The CDR3 runs 16 residues. Here the CDR3 reads CASSPPTSGPTETQYF. DNA for the CDR3: TGTGCCAGCAGCCCGCCGACTAGCGGTCCCACGGAGACCCAGTACTTC.